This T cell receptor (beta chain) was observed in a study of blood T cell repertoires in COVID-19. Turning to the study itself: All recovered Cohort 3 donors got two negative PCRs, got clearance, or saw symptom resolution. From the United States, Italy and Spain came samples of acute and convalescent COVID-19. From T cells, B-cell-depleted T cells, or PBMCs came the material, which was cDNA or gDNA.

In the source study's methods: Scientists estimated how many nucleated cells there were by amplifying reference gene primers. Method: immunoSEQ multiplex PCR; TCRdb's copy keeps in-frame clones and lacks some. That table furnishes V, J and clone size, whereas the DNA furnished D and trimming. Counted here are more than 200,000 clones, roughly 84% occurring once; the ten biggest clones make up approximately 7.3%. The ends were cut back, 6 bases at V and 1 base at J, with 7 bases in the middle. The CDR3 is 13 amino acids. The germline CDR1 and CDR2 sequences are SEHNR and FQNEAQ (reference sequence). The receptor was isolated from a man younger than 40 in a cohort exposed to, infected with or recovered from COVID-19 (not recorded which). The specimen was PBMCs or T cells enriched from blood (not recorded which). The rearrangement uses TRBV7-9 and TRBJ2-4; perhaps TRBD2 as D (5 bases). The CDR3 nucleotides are TGTGCCAGCAGTTGGGAGGCCAAAAACATTCAGTACTTC. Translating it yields CASSWEAKNIQYF.